Listed below are T cell receptor beta chains from one sample, sequenced in a study of CD8+CD57+ T cells in acquired aplastic anemia. TCRdb reanalysed the reads using MiXCR and keeps one entry per CDR3 protein. The sample records about 95,000 distinct CDR3 sequences, roughly two thirds being singletons. The specimen sequenced was sorted CD4+, CD8+, or CD8+CD57+ T cells (not recorded which) from PBMCs. Receptors were obtained from a human donor with aplastic anemia. CDR3s include the opening cysteine and the closing phenylalanine or tryptophan. Fields, in order: D gene, J gene, clone size, V gene, CDR3 DNA, CDR3 protein. The D gene is left open where the match is weak. Clone size, where shown, is once, few, many, or a class for clones that have expanded.

d_call: TRBD1; j_call: TRBJ2-7; clone_size: .; v_call: TRBV7-2; cdr3_nt: TGTGCCAGCAGCTTAGGGACAGGGGTTCCCTACGAGCAGTACTTC; cdr3_aa: CASSLGTGVPYEQYF
d_call: .; j_call: TRBJ2-7; clone_size: .; v_call: TRBV7-2; cdr3_nt: TGTGCCAGCAGCTTGGTACGGAACTCCTACGAGCAGTACTTC; cdr3_aa: CASSLVRNSYEQYF
d_call: .; j_call: TRBJ1-2; clone_size: few; v_call: TRBV29-1; cdr3_nt: TGCAGCGTTGATGATAAGGCACACTATGGCTACACCTTC; cdr3_aa: CSVDDKAHYGYTF
d_call: TRBD1; j_call: TRBJ2-3; clone_size: .; v_call: TRBV11-1; cdr3_nt: TGTGCCAGCAGCTGGGACCCCGACAGGGGGCAAGACACAGATACGCAGTATTTT; cdr3_aa: CASSWDPDRGQDTDTQYF
d_call: .; j_call: TRBJ2-7; clone_size: few; v_call: TRBV7-2; cdr3_nt: TGTGCCAGCAGCTTCGCGGACAGAAAGCAGTACTTC; cdr3_aa: CASSFADRKQYF
d_call: TRBD1; j_call: TRBJ2-3; clone_size: .; v_call: TRBV2; cdr3_nt: TGTGCCAGCAGAGACATCGGACAGGGAAAATCAGATACGCAGTATTTT; cdr3_aa: CASRDIGQGKSDTQYF
d_call: TRBD1; j_call: TRBJ2-1; clone_size: few; v_call: TRBV2; cdr3_nt: TGTGCCAGCAGTCCCAGGGGGTTGAACAATGAGCAGTTCTTC; cdr3_aa: CASSPRGLNNEQFF
d_call: .; j_call: TRBJ2-3; clone_size: once; v_call: TRBV24-1; cdr3_nt: TGTGCCACCAGCCCACCCCTCCCCAGCACAGATACGCAGTATTTT; cdr3_aa: CATSPPLPSTDTQYF
d_call: .; j_call: TRBJ2-1; clone_size: .; v_call: TRBV15; cdr3_nt: TGTGCCACCAGCAGCGGTAATGAGCAGTTCTTC; cdr3_aa: CATSSGNEQFF
d_call: TRBD1; j_call: TRBJ1-5; clone_size: .; v_call: TRBV6-1; cdr3_nt: TGTGCCAGCAGGGATCAGGGGGTCGGGCAGCCCCAGCATTTT; cdr3_aa: CASRDQGVGQPQHF
d_call: .; j_call: TRBJ1-5; clone_size: .; v_call: TRBV19; cdr3_nt: TGTGCCAGTAGTTCTCAAGAGGGGGACGGCCGACATTTT; cdr3_aa: CASSSQEGDGRHF
d_call: TRBD2; j_call: TRBJ2-5; clone_size: .; v_call: TRBV20-1; cdr3_nt: TGCAGTGCAACGCCCGGGAGGGTTGGAGAGACCCAGTACTTC; cdr3_aa: CSATPGRVGETQYF
d_call: .; j_call: TRBJ2-5; clone_size: .; v_call: TRBV20-1; cdr3_nt: TGCAGCGGGGCAGGTGCCGGGAAGACCCAGTACTTC; cdr3_aa: CSGAGAGKTQYF
d_call: .; j_call: TRBJ2-7; clone_size: few; v_call: TRBV10-1; cdr3_nt: TGCGCCAGCAAGGGACCCTACGAGCAGTACTTC; cdr3_aa: CASKGPYEQYF
d_call: TRBD1; j_call: TRBJ2-5; clone_size: .; v_call: TRBV7-8; cdr3_nt: TGTGCCAGCAGCTTCGCGGCAGGGGGCGCGGGGGAGACCCAGTACTTC; cdr3_aa: CASSFAAGGAGETQYF
d_call: TRBD2; j_call: TRBJ2-3; clone_size: .; v_call: TRBV2; cdr3_nt: TGTGCCAGCAGATGGGGGGGAACAGATACGCAGTATTTT; cdr3_aa: CASRWGGTDTQYF
d_call: TRBD1; j_call: TRBJ2-7; clone_size: large; v_call: TRBV10-3; cdr3_nt: TGTGCCATCAATGGACAGGTCTCCTACGAGCAGTACTTC; cdr3_aa: CAINGQVSYEQYF
d_call: .; j_call: TRBJ1-1; clone_size: .; v_call: TRBV2; cdr3_nt: TGTGCCAGCAGTGAAGTCCGGGTAGTGAACACTGAAGCTTTCTTT; cdr3_aa: CASSEVRVVNTEAFF
d_call: .; j_call: TRBJ1-2; clone_size: .; v_call: TRBV24-1; cdr3_nt: TGTGCCACCAGTGACCTCGTGGGAGGCTACACCTTC; cdr3_aa: CATSDLVGGYTF
d_call: .; j_call: TRBJ1-2; clone_size: many; v_call: TRBV3-1; cdr3_nt: TGTGCCAGCAGCCAAGATCTTGAGGGGAACTATGGCTACACCTTC; cdr3_aa: CASSQDLEGNYGYTF
d_call: .; j_call: TRBJ2-7; clone_size: .; v_call: TRBV20-1; cdr3_nt: TGCAGTGCCAGGGATACAGGGAACATCTACGAGCAGTACTTC; cdr3_aa: CSARDTGNIYEQYF
d_call: .; j_call: TRBJ2-7; clone_size: .; v_call: TRBV29-1; cdr3_nt: TGCAGCGCCGGCCCCTCGATTAACAACGAGCAGTACTTC; cdr3_aa: CSAGPSINNEQYF
d_call: TRBD2; j_call: TRBJ2-5; clone_size: .; v_call: TRBV10-3; cdr3_nt: TGTGCCAGCAGCCCTAGCGGCGGCGAGACCCAGTACTTC; cdr3_aa: CASSPSGGETQYF
d_call: .; j_call: TRBJ2-1; clone_size: many; v_call: TRBV4-1; cdr3_nt: TGCGCCAGCAGCCAAGTTCCCCGGACAGGGAGGGATGAGCAGTTCTTC; cdr3_aa: CASSQVPRTGRDEQFF
d_call: TRBD1; j_call: TRBJ2-1; clone_size: few; v_call: TRBV29-1; cdr3_nt: TGCAGCGTTGCCGGTTGGGGACAGGGGGCAGGGGAGCAGTTCTTC; cdr3_aa: CSVAGWGQGAGEQFF
d_call: .; j_call: TRBJ2-7; clone_size: few; v_call: TRBV9; cdr3_nt: TGTGCCAGCAGTGGGACGGGGACGGGATACGAGCAGTACTTC; cdr3_aa: CASSGTGTGYEQYF
d_call: .; j_call: TRBJ2-5; clone_size: many; v_call: TRBV20-1; cdr3_nt: TGCAGTGCTAGCGGGGGATGGCAAGAGACCCAGTACTTC; cdr3_aa: CSASGGWQETQYF
d_call: .; j_call: TRBJ2-3; clone_size: .; v_call: TRBV10-3; cdr3_nt: TGTGCCATCCAGGGTGGATCCACAGATACGCAGTATTTT; cdr3_aa: CAIQGGSTDTQYF
d_call: .; j_call: TRBJ2-7; clone_size: few; v_call: TRBV2; cdr3_nt: TGTGCCAGCAGGGTACAGACCTACGAGCAGTACTTC; cdr3_aa: CASRVQTYEQYF
d_call: TRBD2; j_call: TRBJ2-7; clone_size: .; v_call: TRBV20-1; cdr3_nt: TGCAGTGCAAGCTTTGCTAGCGGGGCAAACGAGCAGTACTTC; cdr3_aa: CSASFASGANEQYF
d_call: TRBD1; j_call: TRBJ2-7; clone_size: .; v_call: TRBV2; cdr3_nt: TGTGCCAGCACCGGACAGGAGAGCTCCTACGAGCAGTACTTC; cdr3_aa: CASTGQESSYEQYF
d_call: TRBD2; j_call: TRBJ2-7; clone_size: once; v_call: TRBV7-6; cdr3_nt: TGTGCCAGCAGCTGGGCGTGGGGGGGGATCGAAATCCCTTGGTACTTC; cdr3_aa: CASSWAWGGIEIPWYF
d_call: TRBD1; j_call: TRBJ2-5; clone_size: many; v_call: TRBV29-1; cdr3_nt: TGCAGCGTTGAACCCGACAGGGGGCGGTCAGAGACCCAGTACTTC; cdr3_aa: CSVEPDRGRSETQYF
d_call: .; j_call: TRBJ2-7; clone_size: .; v_call: TRBV2; cdr3_nt: TGTGCCAGCAGCCCCCGATGGGAAGCAGGATACGAGCAGTACTTC; cdr3_aa: CASSPRWEAGYEQYF
d_call: .; j_call: TRBJ2-7; clone_size: .; v_call: TRBV7-6; cdr3_nt: TGTGCCAGCAGCTTAGTGTTGAACGAGCAGTACTTC; cdr3_aa: CASSLVLNEQYF
d_call: TRBD1; j_call: TRBJ1-5; clone_size: .; v_call: TRBV2; cdr3_nt: TGTGCCAGCAGGGGGAACGGGGACAGTCAGCCCCAGCATTTT; cdr3_aa: CASRGNGDSQPQHF
d_call: .; j_call: TRBJ1-1; clone_size: few; v_call: TRBV10-3; cdr3_nt: TGTGCCATCAGTGAGGGACAAGCCATAACGATGAACACTGAAGCTTTCTTT; cdr3_aa: CAISEGQAITMNTEAFF
d_call: .; j_call: TRBJ2-7; clone_size: .; v_call: TRBV2; cdr3_nt: TGTGCCAGCAGTGGGAAGCTTAGCGAGCAGTACTTC; cdr3_aa: CASSGKLSEQYF
d_call: TRBD1; j_call: TRBJ2-7; clone_size: many; v_call: TRBV5-6; cdr3_nt: TGTGCCAGCAGCTCCTTGACAGGGGGTAACTACGAGCAGTACTTC; cdr3_aa: CASSSLTGGNYEQYF
d_call: TRBD1; j_call: TRBJ2-3; clone_size: many; v_call: TRBV5-1; cdr3_nt: TGCGCCAGCAGCCCGGGGACAGCCATATCTGTAGATACGCAGTATTTT; cdr3_aa: CASSPGTAISVDTQYF
d_call: TRBD2; j_call: TRBJ2-5; clone_size: .; v_call: TRBV20-1; cdr3_nt: TGCAGTGCTGGCGTGGGACTAGCAGAAGAGACCCAGTACTTC; cdr3_aa: CSAGVGLAEETQYF
d_call: TRBD2; j_call: TRBJ2-7; clone_size: once; v_call: TRBV19; cdr3_nt: TGTGCCAGTGTCAGCGGGAGCCGGCCGTGGGAGCAGTACTTC; cdr3_aa: CASVSGSRPWEQYF
d_call: .; j_call: TRBJ1-6; clone_size: .; v_call: TRBV19; cdr3_nt: TGTGCCAGTAGTTCTCCCAGGGGACTTTCACCCCTCCACTTT; cdr3_aa: CASSSPRGLSPLHF
d_call: .; j_call: TRBJ1-5; clone_size: .; v_call: TRBV7-2; cdr3_nt: TGTGCCAGCAGCCAATCACCAAATCAGCCCCGGCATTTT; cdr3_aa: CASSQSPNQPRHF
d_call: .; j_call: TRBJ1-2; clone_size: .; v_call: TRBV2; cdr3_nt: TGTGCCAGCAGTGGAGGACAGCTGCGACTTGGCTACACCTTC; cdr3_aa: CASSGGQLRLGYTF
d_call: TRBD2; j_call: TRBJ2-7; clone_size: .; v_call: TRBV7-6; cdr3_nt: TGTGCCAGCAGCTTAGGGCCGTTACTAGCGGGGGGGCAGGAGCAGTACTTC; cdr3_aa: CASSLGPLLAGGQEQYF
d_call: .; j_call: TRBJ2-1; clone_size: .; v_call: TRBV10-1; cdr3_nt: TGCGCCAGCAGTGAGTCCCAGCTCGGCGAGCAGTTCTTC; cdr3_aa: CASSESQLGEQFF